The 8 T cell receptor beta chains listed next were all sequenced from one sample in a study of blood T cell repertoires in COVID-19. The protocol was immunoSEQ multiplex PCR, while the TCRdb copy is restricted to in-frame clones and leaves out a portion. The sample lists fewer than 200,000 clones, roughly 85% occurring once. Sequencing was done on a sample of PBMCs or T cells enriched from blood (not recorded which). These receptors were obtained from a woman aged 65 to 85 in a cohort exposed to, infected with or recovered from COVID-19 (not recorded which).

V is TRBV6-5 and J is TRBJ2-7, with 7 positions matching TRBD2. This CDR3 has 15 amino acids. The V and J ends lost 0 bases and 2 bases, in that order; junction bases with no gene match: 4. Germline CDR1 reads MNHEY; CDR2 reads SVGAGI. The CDR3 is CASSYSASGPYEQYF. CDR3 nucleotide sequence: TGTGCCAGCAGTTACTCGGCTAGCGGCCCCTACGAGCAGTACTTC.

This rearrangement joins TRBV19 to TRBJ1-5, with 12 bases lining up with TRBD1. CDR3 length: 15 amino acids. The V gene end was trimmed by 7 bases and the J gene end by 7 bases; junction bases not matched to a gene: 8. Looked up from germline, CDR1 is LNHDA and CDR2 is SQIVND (reference sequence). The CDR3 coding sequence is TGTGCCAGTAACGGTGGGACAGGGGGCATGCAGCCCCAGCATTTT. This sequence encodes CASNGGTGGMQPQHF.

The V gene is TRBV28, the J gene TRBJ2-7; 9 positions agree with TRBD1. The V segment lost 6 bases and the J segment 6 bases; nucleotides outside the gene matches: 6. Germline CDR1 MDHEN, CDR2 SYDVKM. The CDR3 consists of 13 residues. DNA of the CDR3: TGTGCCAGCAGGACAGGGGGAACCATCGAGCAGTACTTC. Amino acid sequence: CASRTGGTIEQYF.

The chain couples TRBV2 to TRBJ2-6; D gene ambiguous. With 7 bases removed from V and 4 bases from J, the gap between germline ends came to 11 bases. CDR1 is SNHLY and CDR2 is FYNNEI in the germline V gene. The CDR3 has 14 residues. This chain's CDR3 is CASKDLSGANVLTF. As DNA, the CDR3 is TGTGCCAGCAAAGACTTATCCGGGGCCAACGTCCTGACTTTC.

The CDR3 loop is CASSPGPGGTGGELFF. CDR3 nucleotide sequence: TGTGCCAGCAGCCCGGGCCCCGGAGGGACCGGTGGGGAGCTGTTTTTT. The genes are TRBV5-4 and TRBJ2-2, with D tentatively TRBD2 (6 bases). The germline V gene has CDR1 SGHNT and CDR2 YYREEE (reference sequence). V dropped 4 bases and J dropped 8 bases, with 21 bases sitting between them. The CDR3 extends over 16 amino acids. The full variable domain, completed using reference TRBV5-4 and TRBJ2-2, is ETGVTQSPTHLIKTRGQQVTLRCSSQSGHNTVSWYQQALGQGPQFIFQYYREEENGRGNFPPRFSGLQFPNYSSELNVNALELDDSALYLCASSPGPGGTGGELFFGEGSRLTVL.

The chain uses TRBV5-1 and TRBJ2-5; unclear D gene. Deletions cut 0 bases from V and 1 base from J, with 13 bases between. The CDR3 sequence is 16 residues long. Germline V CDR1 and CDR2: SGHRS, YFSETQ. CDR3: CASSLEPIARQETQYF. DNA of the CDR3: TGCGCCAGCAGCTTGGAGCCTATCGCCCGCCAAGAGACCCAGTACTTC. The whole variable domain, remainder taken from reference TRBV5-1 and TRBJ2-5, is KAGVTQTPRYLIKTRGQQVTLSCSPISGHRSVSWYQQTPGQGLQFLFEYFSETQRNKGNFPGRFSGRQFSNSRSEMNVSTLELGDSALYLCASSLEPIARQETQYFGPGTRLLVL.

This chain uses TRBV7-8 with TRBJ2-5, with 7 bases fitting TRBD1. Unmatched junction bases numbered 5, after V lost 0 bases and J lost 4 bases. Germline values: CDR1 SGHVS, CDR2 FQNEAQ. This CDR3 region has 15 residues. The CDR3 loop reads CASSLAGGQRETQYF. In DNA form, the CDR3 reads TGTGCCAGCAGCTTAGCAGGGGGCCAAAGAGAGACCCAGTACTTC.

V is TRBV28 and J is TRBJ2-1, with TRBD2 matching 7 bases. The CDR3 is 14 amino acids. V dropped 7 bases and J dropped 4; count of bases not matched to a gene: 7. Germline CDR1 reads MDHEN; CDR2 reads SYDVKM. CDR3 amino acids: CASTLTGGYNEQFF. CDR3 sequence (DNA): TGTGCCAGCACCCTAACGGGAGGATACAATGAGCAGTTCTTC. Combining the CDR3 with reference TRBV28 and TRBJ2-1 gives the whole variable domain DVKVTQSSRYLVKRTGEKVFLECVQDMDHENMFWYRQDPGLGLRLIYFSYDVKMKEKGDIPEGYSVSREKKERFSLILESASTNQTSMYLCASTLTGGYNEQFFGPGTRLTVL.